This T cell receptor (beta chain) was recovered during a study of T cell changes during pregnancy in multiple sclerosis. This CDR3 comprises 15 residues. Germline values: CDR1 MRHNA, CDR2 SNTAGT. J was trimmed by 0 bases and V by 3 bases; bases with no gene match: 3. Sequencing used immunoSEQ multiplex PCR; TCRdb keeps in-frame clones, though not all of them. The sample consists of tens of thousands of clones, 85% to 95% of them appearing once. This sequence was found in a female donor with multiple sclerosis, enrolled in a pregnancy study. The chain carries TRBV6-4 and TRBJ2-3; 7 bases are shared with TRBD2. The specimen comprised CD8+ T cells from peripheral blood mononuclear cells, sampled in the third trimester of pregnancy. CDR3 DNA: TGTGCCAGCAGTGAAAGCGGGGAAAGCACAGATACGCAGTATTTT. It yields the protein CASSESGESTDTQYF.